This T cell receptor (beta chain) was identified during a study of cytomegalovirus exposure and HLA in healthy donors. General study points: Both high specificity and high sensitivity reportedly marked the classifier's diagnosis of cytomegalovirus status.

As to this clone: Its antigen is currently unknown.

This CDR3 comprises 14 residues. Germline assignment: CDR1 SNHLY and CDR2 FYNNEI. The junction had 6 bases not matched to a gene; V was cut back by 6 bases and J by 4 bases. PCR used 60 Vbeta primers and 13 Jbeta primers. Clones were read by immunoSEQ multiplex PCR, and TCRdb kept only the in-frame ones, dropping some. The sample lists 170,000 or so clones; about three quarters were seen once. The TCR comes from a woman under 40 in good health and CMV-seronegative. V usage is TRBV2 and J usage is TRBJ1-2, with 9 bases fitting TRBD1. The source material was PBMCs. The CDR3 DNA reads TGTGCCAGCAGCGACGGGACAGGGAGCTATGGCTACACCTTC. It encodes CASSDGTGSYGYTF. The entire variable domain, with the rest obtained from reference TRBV2 and TRBJ1-2, is as follows: EPEVTQTPSHQVTQMGQEVILRCVPISNHLYFYWYRQILGQKVEFLVSFYNNEISEKSEIFDDQFSVERPDGSNFTLKIRSTKLEDSAMYFCASSDGTGSYGYTFGSGTRLTVV.